These 21 T cell receptor beta chains share one sample of origin, sequenced in a study of T cell responses to AZD1222 COVID-19 vaccine. Sequencing was performed with immunoSEQ multiplex PCR; in TCRdb, only in-frame clones are kept and a portion is missing. The table includes fewer than 90,000 clones, 90% to 95% detected once. The sample consisted of peripheral blood, taken 28 days after the second AZD1222 dose. These receptors were obtained from an adult who received the AZD1222 COVID-19 vaccine.

This clone was seen only once. The V call is TRBV27, the J call TRBJ1-2; possibly TRBD1 for D (6 bases). Germline CDR1 reads MNHEY; CDR2 reads SMNVEV (reference sequence). Trimming pared 6 bases from V and 1 base from J, leaving 21 bases between. The CDR3 is 17 amino acids. This CDR3 is CASSPRTATRSNYGYTF. CDR3 DNA sequence: TGTGCCAGCAGCCCTAGGACAGCCACCAGAAGTAACTATGGCTACACCTTC.

The V call is TRBV5-1, the J call TRBJ1-4; D perhaps matches TRBD1 (6 bases). Germline V gene sequence: CDR1 SGHRS, CDR2 YFSETQ. The CDR3 runs to 14 residues. The V gene lost 7 bases and the J gene lost 5 bases, with 15 bases spanning the gap. The CDR3 protein is CASSIRRGNEKLFF. In DNA form, the CDR3 reads TGCGCCAGCTCTATAAGGAGGGGGAATGAAAAACTGTTTTTT.

V and J are TRBV5-1 and TRBJ1-2; D is unclear. Trimming stripped 0 bases from V and 3 bases from J, with 6 bases between. The CDR3 is 13 residues long. Per the germline V gene, CDR1 is SGHRS and CDR2 is YFSETQ. The CDR3 reads CASSLAGDYGYTF. Here the CDR3 DNA reads TGCGCCAGCAGCTTGGCCGGGGACTATGGCTACACCTTC.

The gene calls are TRBV7-3 and TRBJ2-1; D might be TRBD2 (5 bases). This CDR3 is 17 amino acids long. V shed 5 bases and J shed 6 bases, with 23 bases lying between them. CDR1 SGHTA and CDR2 FQGTGA come from the germline V gene. CDR3 sequence reads: CASSPTGVARFGNEQFF. DNA for the CDR3: TGTGCCAGCAGCCCAACTGGGGTAGCGAGGTTCGGCAATGAGCAGTTCTTC.

CDR3 sequence (DNA): TGTGCCAGCAGTTATAGTCGAGAGACCCAGTACTTC. It is translated as CASSYSRETQYF. The rearrangement uses TRBV6-6 and TRBJ2-5; D is ambiguous. This CDR3 region has 12 residues. Germline V lookup: CDR1 MNHNY, CDR2 SVGAGI (reference sequence). The V end was cut by 3 bases, the J end by 4 bases, with 6 bases between.

The chain uses TRBV27 and TRBJ1-6; D call uncertain. The CDR3 is 16 amino acids. Looked up from germline, CDR1 is MNHEY and CDR2 is SMNVEV (reference sequence). Between the trimmed V and J ends, which lost 6 bases and 2 bases, there was a span of 14 bases. CDR3: CASRGRLIAYNSPLHF. DNA of the CDR3: TGTGCCAGCAGAGGGCGGTTGATCGCCTATAATTCACCCCTCCACTTT.

Written as DNA, the CDR3 is TGTGCCAGCAGCCTTACCGGGACAAAGGATTACGAGCAGTACTTC. The encoded protein is CASSLTGTKDYEQYF. The chain has TRBV6-5 and TRBJ2-7; tentative D call: TRBD1 (6 bases). This CDR3 spans 15 amino acids. Trimming took off 6 bases at V and 4 bases at J, with 19 bases between the two ends. Looked up from germline, CDR1 is MNHEY and CDR2 is SVGAGI.

The genes are TRBV30 and TRBJ2-7; 10 positions match TRBD2. Germline-derived CDR1 and CDR2 are GTSNPN and SVGIG (reference sequence). V dropped 1 base and J dropped 4; count of bases not matched to a gene: 7. The CDR3 is 15 amino acids. Written as DNA, the CDR3 is TGTGCCTGGAGTGGGGAGCGGGGGGGTTGGTACGAGCAGTACTTC. This sequence encodes CAWSGERGGWYEQYF.

CDR3 DNA: TGTGCCAGCAGGGACGGCTGGGAGGGCTACACCTTC. This encodes CASRDGWEGYTF. The gene calls are TRBV2 and TRBJ1-2; no firm D call. V dropped 6 bases and J dropped 8 bases, with 13 bases sitting between them. CDR3 length equals 12 residues. The germline gives CDR1 SNHLY, CDR2 FYNNEI.

This chain links TRBV3-1 (or the pseudogene TRBV3-2) with TRBJ2-3, with 9 bases identical to TRBD2. The junction had 7 bases not matched to a gene; V was cut back by 5 bases and J by 1 base. Germline CDR1 LGHDT, CDR2 YNNKEL (reference sequence). The CDR3 runs 16 residues. CDR3 region: CASSKTSGGGTDTQYF. The CDR3 DNA is TGTGCCAGCAGCAAGACTAGCGGAGGGGGCACAGATACGCAGTATTTT.

V is TRBV6-2 or TRBV6-3 and J is TRBJ2-3; possible D gene TRBD1, 5 bases. The germline V gene has CDR1 MNHEY and CDR2 SVGEGT. Trimming removed 4 bases at V and 1 base at J, with 9 bases between. CDR3 size: 14 residues. For the CDR3, the DNA is TGTGCCAGCAGTTCCCAACAGGGCACAGATACGCAGTATTTT. Encoded protein: CASSSQQGTDTQYF.

The chain recombines TRBV28 with TRBJ1-1; no definite D call. Germline loops: CDR1 MDHEN, CDR2 SYDVKM. The V end lost 1 base, the J end lost 8 bases, and 11 bases lay between the germline ends. CDR3 length: 13 amino acids. CDR3 sequence: CASSLSTAGEAFF. CDR3 DNA: TGTGCCAGCAGTTTATCGACGGCGGGGGAAGCTTTCTTT. Drawing the rest from reference TRBV28 and TRBJ1-1, the complete variable domain is DVKVTQSSRYLVKRTGEKVFLECVQDMDHENMFWYRQDPGLGLRLIYFSYDVKMKEKGDIPEGYSVSREKKERFSLILESASTNQTSMYLCASSLSTAGEAFFGQGTRLTVV.

This chain links TRBV24-1 with TRBJ2-1, with D hard to call. CDR1 is KGHDR, CDR2 SFDVKD, per germline. The CDR3 covers 12 residues. The germline V and J ends were trimmed by 1 base and 9 bases, with 6 bases remaining between them. The CDR3 is CATSDLGFEQFF. The CDR3 DNA is TGTGCCACCAGTGATTTAGGCTTTGAGCAGTTCTTC.

The chain uses TRBV9 and TRBJ1-5; D gene uncertain. The CDR3 runs to 15 residues. CDR1 SGDLS and CDR2 YYNGEE come from the germline V gene. V was trimmed by 0 bases and J by 3 bases, leaving 10 bases between them. The CDR3 DNA reads TGTGCCAGCAGCGTAGGTTCAGTCAACAATCAGCCCCAGCATTTT. It codes for CASSVGSVNNQPQHF. Full variable domain (missing parts from reference TRBV9 and TRBJ1-5): DSGVTQTPKHLITATGQRVTLRCSPRSGDLSVYWYQQSLDQGLQFLIQYYNGEERAKGNILERFSAQQFPDLHSELNLSSLELGDSALYFCASSVGSVNNQPQHFGDGTRLSIL.

The chain carries TRBV5-4 and TRBJ1-6; D is unresolved. V lost 3 bases and J 0 bases, leaving 10 bases between the germline ends. This CDR3 has 16 amino acids. Germline CDR1 SGHNT, CDR2 YYREEE (reference sequence). Here the CDR3 reads CASSSDRSSYNSPLHF. The CDR3 coding sequence is TGTGCCAGCAGCTCGGACCGGAGCTCCTATAATTCACCCCTCCACTTT.

This sequence joins TRBV24-1 and TRBJ2-7; D is ambiguous. This CDR3 has 15 residues. The ends were cut back, 9 bases at V and 2 bases at J, with 19 bases in the middle. Germline lookup yields CDR1 KGHDR and CDR2 SFDVKD. The CDR3 coding sequence is TGTGCCACCCTGCGCCGCTGCAGGCCCACCTACGAGCAGTACTTC. The encoded protein is CATLRRCRPTYEQYF.

V is TRBV2 and J is TRBJ2-2; TRBD2 is a possible D gene (6 bases). The CDR3 runs to 13 residues. Germline CDR1 and CDR2: SNHLY and FYNNEI. V was pared by 6 bases and J by 6 bases, with 11 bases between. This chain's CDR3 is CASRRDHAGELFF. The CDR3 DNA is TGTGCCAGCAGGCGGGACCACGCCGGGGAGCTGTTTTTT.

The chain carries TRBV9 and TRBJ1-4; D call uncertain. Between the trimmed V and J ends, which lost 0 bases and 11 bases, there was a span of 20 bases. Germline CDR1 and CDR2: SGDLS and YYNGEE. This CDR3 has 16 amino acids. In nucleotides, the CDR3 is TGTGCCAGCAGCGTAGAATCCCGGGTGGGCCTAGGGAAACTGTTTTTT. It encodes CASSVESRVGLGKLFF. Drawing the rest from reference TRBV9 and TRBJ1-4, the complete variable domain is DSGVTQTPKHLITATGQRVTLRCSPRSGDLSVYWYQQSLDQGLQFLIQYYNGEERAKGNILERFSAQQFPDLHSELNLSSLELGDSALYFCASSVESRVGLGKLFFGSGTQLSVL.

The chain combines TRBV7-3 with TRBJ1-1; D unclear. The ends were cut back, 3 bases at V and 5 bases at J, with 10 bases in the middle. This CDR3 spans 13 amino acids. Germline CDR1 is SGHTA and CDR2 is FQGTGA. CDR3 DNA: TGTGCCAGCAGCTTTTCCCCTCGTACTGAAGCTTTCTTT. This encodes CASSFSPRTEAFF.

This clone was detected only once. The genes are TRBV19 and TRBJ1-5; perhaps TRBD1 as D (6 bases). This CDR3 comprises 15 residues. The germline V and J ends were trimmed by 5 bases and 4 bases, with 15 bases remaining between them. Germline values: CDR1 LNHDA, CDR2 SQIVND (reference sequence). The CDR3 is CASSPGTFVNQPQHF. The CDR3 region has the DNA TGTGCCAGTAGTCCTGGGACATTCGTGAATCAGCCCCAGCATTTT.

This rearrangement joins TRBV28 to TRBJ1-5, with TRBD1 matching 9 bases. The CDR3 runs 16 residues. In germline, CDR1 is MDHEN, CDR2 SYDVKM. V shed 2 bases and J 4 bases; nucleotides not matched to a gene: 6. This CDR3 is CASSLILGQGNQPQHF. The DNA for the CDR3 is TGTGCCAGCAGTTTAATTCTAGGACAGGGGAATCAGCCCCAGCATTTT. The full variable domain, its missing parts supplied by reference TRBV28 and TRBJ1-5, is DVKVTQSSRYLVKRTGEKVFLECVQDMDHENMFWYRQDPGLGLRLIYFSYDVKMKEKGDIPEGYSVSREKKERFSLILESASTNQTSMYLCASSLILGQGNQPQHFGDGTRLSIL.